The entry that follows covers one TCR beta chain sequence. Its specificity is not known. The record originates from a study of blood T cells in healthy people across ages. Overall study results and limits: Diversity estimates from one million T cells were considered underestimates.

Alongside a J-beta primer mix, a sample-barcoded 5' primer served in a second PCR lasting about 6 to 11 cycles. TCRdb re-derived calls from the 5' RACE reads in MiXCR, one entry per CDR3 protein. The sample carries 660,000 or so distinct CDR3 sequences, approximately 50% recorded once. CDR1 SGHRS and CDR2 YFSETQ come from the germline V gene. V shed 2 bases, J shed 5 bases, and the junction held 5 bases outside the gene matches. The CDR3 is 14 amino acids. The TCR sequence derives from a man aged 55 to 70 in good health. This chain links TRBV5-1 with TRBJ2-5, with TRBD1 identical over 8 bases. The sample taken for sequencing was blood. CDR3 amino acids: CASSFSTGVETQYF. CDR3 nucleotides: TGCGCCAGCAGCTTCTCGACAGGGGTGGAGACCCAGTACTTC.